The rows below give T cell receptor beta chains drawn from one sample of a study of T cells in Graves' hyperthyroidism and ophthalmopathy. TCRdb re-derived calls from the multiplex PCR reads in MiXCR, one entry per CDR3 protein. The top ten hold less than 65% of the sample, which has under 350,000 distinct CDR3 sequences, under 25% seen once. The sample was blood. The receptors here all came from a woman in her forties or fifties with Graves' hyperthyroidism. The CDR3 runs from the conserved cysteine through the conserved F or W. A D gene is named only where the DNA matches it firmly. A row's size may be missing; if present it is once, few, many or a size class.

d_call j_call v_call clone_size cdr3_aa cdr3_nt
TRBD2 TRBJ2-3 TRBV20-1 . CSARDQAGITDTQYF TGCAGTGCTAGAGATCAAGCGGGAATCACAGATACGCAGTATTTT
. TRBJ2-5 TRBV2 . CASSPGSVPYQETQYF TGTGCCAGCAGCCCAGGGTCCGTACCGTACCAAGAGACCCAGTACTTC
. TRBJ2-1 TRBV20-1 many CSASDSTNEQFF TGCAGTGCTTCGGACAGTACCAATGAGCAGTTCTTC
. TRBJ1-2 TRBV6-1 few CASSESGGGGYGYTF TGTGCCAGCAGTGAATCGGGGGGCGGTGGCTATGGCTACACCTTC
TRBD1 TRBJ2-1 TRBV5-1 . CASSVTGQRYNEQFF TGCGCCAGCAGCGTTACGGGACAGAGGTACAATGAGCAGTTCTTC
. TRBJ2-1 TRBV3-1 many CASSPPGYNEQFF TGTGCCAGCAGCCCCCCGGGGTACAATGAGCAGTTCTTC
TRBD2 TRBJ2-3 TRBV5-1 many CASSLAGTSQDTQYF TGCGCCAGCAGCTTGGCAGGGACTAGCCAAGATACGCAGTATTTT
TRBD1 TRBJ1-2 TRBV28 . CASSTTGPGYTF TGTGCCAGCAGTACGACAGGGCCCGGCTACACCTTC
TRBD2 TRBJ2-3 TRBV18 many CASSPTSGGNTQYF TGTGCCAGCTCACCGACCAGCGGGGGGAATACGCAGTATTTT
TRBD1 TRBJ1-4 TRBV3-1 many CASSLGQRNEKLFF TGTGCCAGCAGCCTGGGACAGCGAAATGAAAAACTGTTTTTT
. TRBJ1-2 TRBV7-2 many CASSLAAGSNYGYTF TGTGCCAGCAGCTTAGCCGCGGGGAGCAACTATGGCTACACCTTC
TRBD2 TRBJ2-7 TRBV20-1 . CSAISGGEQYF TGCAGTGCCATAAGCGGGGGCGAGCAGTACTTC
TRBD2 TRBJ2-7 TRBV11-1 . CASSEPRLAASYEQYF TGTGCCAGCAGCGAACCCCGACTAGCGGCGTCCTACGAGCAGTACTTC
. TRBJ2-1 TRBV7-3 many CASSPQTSSYNEQFF TGTGCCAGCAGCCCCCAAACTAGCTCCTACAATGAGCAGTTCTTC
TRBD1 TRBJ1-1 TRBV7-9 . CASSRGQGNLNTEAFF TGTGCCAGCAGCCGGGGACAGGGGAATTTGAACACTGAAGCTTTCTTT
TRBD2 TRBJ2-7 TRBV20-1 . CSAVGSSGGREQYF TGCAGTGCCGTTGGTTCTAGCGGGGGAAGAGAGCAGTACTTC
. TRBJ1-2 TRBV5-1 many CASSSRERGYGYTF TGCGCCAGCAGCAGCAGGGAGCGGGGCTATGGCTACACCTTC
TRBD2 TRBJ2-3 TRBV28 . CASSSPAGARQHTDTQYF TGTGCCAGCAGTTCCCCAGCGGGAGCTCGGCAACACACAGATACGCAGTATTTT
TRBD1 TRBJ1-2 TRBV12-3/TRBV12-4 many CASSFASGGYGYTF TGTGCCAGCAGTTTTGCTTCAGGGGGGTATGGCTACACCTTC
. TRBJ1-5 TRBV14 few CASSTGTYQPQHF TGTGCCAGCAGCACCGGGACATATCAGCCCCAGCATTTT
TRBD2 TRBJ2-3 TRBV12-5 once CASGLVVAGAFTDTQYF TGTGCTAGTGGTTTGGTAGTAGCGGGGGCGTTCACAGATACGCAGTATTTT
. TRBJ2-7 TRBV20-1 . CSARDMSVDIYEQYF TGCAGTGCTAGAGATATGAGCGTTGACATCTACGAGCAGTACTTC
TRBD2 TRBJ2-5 TRBV20-1 few CSARSGRVPLPQETQYF TGCAGTGCGAGGAGCGGGAGGGTCCCCCTCCCACAAGAGACCCAGTACTTC
. TRBJ1-1 TRBV28 many CASSFRGTEAFF TGTGCCAGCAGTTTTCGCGGCACTGAAGCTTTCTTT
. TRBJ2-7 TRBV6-1 few CASSEYTDWESYEQYF TGTGCCAGCAGTGAATATACAGACTGGGAGTCCTACGAGCAGTACTTC
TRBD1 TRBJ1-2 TRBV3-1 many CASSQGTGNGYTF TGTGCCAGCAGCCAAGGGACAGGGAATGGCTACACCTTC
TRBD1 TRBJ2-6 TRBV29-1 few CSVVWDRGSSGANVLTF TGCAGCGTTGTATGGGACAGGGGGAGCTCTGGGGCCAACGTCCTGACTTTC
. TRBJ2-2 TRBV7-2 . CASSLERARTGELFF TGTGCCAGCAGCTTAGAGCGTGCTCGAACCGGGGAGCTGTTTTTT
. TRBJ2-7 TRBV6-1 . CASSQQRAYEQYF TGTGCCAGCAGCCAACAACGGGCCTACGAGCAGTACTTC
. TRBJ1-6 TRBV7-2 . CASSLYIDSPLHF TGTGCCAGCAGCTTATATATAGATTCACCCCTCCACTTT
. TRBJ2-1 TRBV4-1 few CASSHTGNEQFF TGCGCCAGCAGCCATACAGGGAATGAGCAGTTCTTC
TRBD1 TRBJ1-3 TRBV29-1 . CSVEAYDRGNTIYF TGCAGCGTTGAAGCTTACGACAGGGGTAACACCATATATTTT
TRBD1 TRBJ2-3 TRBV10-3 many CAISERDREADTQYF TGTGCCATCAGTGAACGGGACAGGGAGGCAGATACGCAGTATTTT
. TRBJ2-2 TRBV6-1 many CASRPRTENTGELFF TGTGCCAGCAGGCCTCGGACGGAGAACACCGGGGAGCTGTTTTTT
. TRBJ2-7 TRBV10-3 . CAIEDSNSYEQYF TGTGCCATCGAGGACAGCAACTCCTACGAGCAGTACTTC
TRBD1 TRBJ2-3 TRBV5-1 many CASSPPRDSYTQYF TGCGCCAGCAGCCCACCCCGGGACAGTTATACGCAGTATTTT
. TRBJ1-1 TRBV12-3/TRBV12-4 many CASSRAGTEAFF TGTGCCAGCAGTCGGGCAGGAACTGAAGCTTTCTTT
. TRBJ2-5 TRBV11-2 many CASSQALRGETQYF TGTGCCAGCAGCCAGGCCCTAAGAGGGGAGACCCAGTACTTC
TRBD1 TRBJ1-3 TRBV6-1 few CASSRQTGVAGNTIYF TGTGCCAGCAGTCGTCAGACAGGGGTCGCTGGAAACACCATATATTTT
. TRBJ2-7 TRBV9 many CASSVEPTRRPHEQYF TGTGCCAGCAGCGTAGAACCAACCCGACGCCCTCACGAGCAGTACTTC
. TRBJ1-4 TRBV18 many CASSPDSPNEKLFF TGTGCCAGCTCACCAGACAGCCCTAATGAAAAACTGTTTTTT
. TRBJ1-4 TRBV27 once CASRPNRDEKLFF TGTGCCAGCAGGCCCAACAGGGATGAAAAACTGTTTTTT
. TRBJ2-3 TRBV5-4 . CASSPNNGGTDTQYF TGTGCCAGCAGCCCGAATAACGGCGGCACAGATACGCAGTATTTT
. TRBJ1-2 TRBV20-1 many CSAIYATYGYTF TGCAGTGCTATATACGCCACCTATGGCTACACCTTC
TRBD1 TRBJ1-1 TRBV5-1 many CASRMGWAGGNTEAFF TGCGCCAGCAGAATGGGTTGGGCAGGGGGCAACACTGAAGCTTTCTTT
. TRBJ2-3 TRBV30 many CAWREELTTDTQYF TGTGCCTGGAGGGAGGAACTCACCACAGATACGCAGTATTTT
TRBD2 TRBJ2-3 TRBV7-6 . CASSLDGGIAGTSDTQYF TGTGCCAGCAGCTTAGATGGAGGGATAGCGGGGACCTCAGATACGCAGTATTTT
. TRBJ2-4 TRBV25-1 . CASTPPHTNQNIQYF TGTGCCAGCACCCCGCCCCACACTAATCAAAACATTCAGTACTTC
TRBD1 TRBJ2-7 TRBV12-3/TRBV12-4 . CASSFVTGVILYEQYF TGTGCCAGCAGTTTTGTGACAGGGGTGATCCTCTACGAGCAGTACTTC
. TRBJ1-4 TRBV6-4 few CASSHPKGGYDLLNEKLFF TGTGCCAGCAGTCACCCTAAGGGCGGTTACGATTTATTAAATGAAAAACTGTTTTTT
. TRBJ2-7 TRBV2 many CASSKLPEGAYEQYF TGTGCCAGCAGCAAACTTCCTGAAGGGGCCTACGAGCAGTACTTC
. TRBJ1-2 TRBV6-2/TRBV6-3 few CASSSLSRGGYGYTF TGTGCCAGCAGTTCTCTCTCCAGGGGCGGCTATGGCTACACCTTC
TRBD2 TRBJ2-1 TRBV28 few CASRPGLATLLYNEQFF TGTGCCAGCAGGCCGGGACTAGCGACTCTCCTTTACAATGAGCAGTTCTTC
TRBD2 TRBJ2-1 TRBV2 . CASRPGLALGEQFF TGTGCCAGCAGGCCGGGACTAGCTTTAGGTGAGCAGTTCTTC
TRBD2 TRBJ2-2 TRBV6-2/TRBV6-3 . CASSPKGLAGGDTGELFF TGTGCCAGCAGTCCAAAAGGACTAGCGGGGGGCGACACCGGGGAGCTGTTTTTT